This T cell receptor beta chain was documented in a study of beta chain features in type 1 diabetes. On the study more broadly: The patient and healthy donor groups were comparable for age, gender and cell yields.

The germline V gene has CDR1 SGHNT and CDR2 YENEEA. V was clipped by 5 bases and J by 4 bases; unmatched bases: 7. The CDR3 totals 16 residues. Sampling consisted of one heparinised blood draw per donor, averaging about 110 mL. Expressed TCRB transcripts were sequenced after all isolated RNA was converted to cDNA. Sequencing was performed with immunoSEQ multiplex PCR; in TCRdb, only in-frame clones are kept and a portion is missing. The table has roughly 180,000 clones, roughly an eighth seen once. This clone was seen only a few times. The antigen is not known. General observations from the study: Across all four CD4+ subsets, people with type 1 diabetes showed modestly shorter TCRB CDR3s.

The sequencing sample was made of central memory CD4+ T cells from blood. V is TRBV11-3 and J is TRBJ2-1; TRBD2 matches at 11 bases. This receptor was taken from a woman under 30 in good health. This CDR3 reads CASSPGTSGVYNEQFF. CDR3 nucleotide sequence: TGTGCCAGCAGCCCGGGGACTAGCGGAGTTTACAATGAGCAGTTCTTC. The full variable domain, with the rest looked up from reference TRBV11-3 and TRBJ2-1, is EAGVVQSPRYKIIEKKQPVAFWCNPISGHNTLYWYLQNLGQGPELLIRYENEEAVDDSQLPKDRFSAERLKGVDSTLKIQPAELGDSAVYLCASSPGTSGVYNEQFFGPGTRLTVL.